The 26 T cell receptor beta chains reported below all come from one sample, sequenced in a study of post-analysis software for immune sequencing data. General study findings and limits: Controls had lower frequencies than patients of a handful of TRBV segments, which included TRBV5-6, TRBV5-1 and TRBV20-1.

Their specific antigens are unknown. Each TCR beta cDNA library carried unique molecular identifiers. TCRdb re-called the PCR reads through MiXCR, storing one row per CDR3 protein. This sample has about 540,000 distinct CDR3 sequences, with 30% to 40% found just once. What was sequenced was blood. These receptors were taken from a girl under 18 with multiple sclerosis.

A few counts support this clonotype. The chain recombines TRBV20-1 with TRBJ2-1, with 15 positions matching TRBD2. The ends lost 5 bases at V and 9 bases at J; junction bases unmatched: 8. From germline, CDR1 is DFQATT and CDR2 SNEGSKA (reference sequence). The CDR3 extends over 15 amino acids. The DNA for the CDR3 is TGCAGTGCTTCGACCGGGACTAGCGGGGGGAGTGAGCAGTTCTTC. Amino acids: CSASTGTSGGSEQFF.

This clonotype was picked up a small number of times. This sequence joins TRBV11-2 and TRBJ2-4, with D unclear. CDR3 length equals 13 residues. CDR1 and CDR2 (germline): SGHAT, FQNNGV. Trimming cost V 2 bases and J 9 bases, with 11 bases left between them. The CDR3 protein is CASSLSLGSIQYF. CDR3 DNA: TGTGCCAGCAGCTTAAGTCTGGGCAGCATTCAGTACTTC.

The CDR3 DNA reads as TGTGCCAGCAGCCCCCCCGGCAATCCCGGGCGGTACTTC. Its translation: CASSPPGNPGRYF. The rearrangement links TRBV3-1 to TRBJ2-5, with D unresolved. V dropped 4 bases and J dropped 13 bases, with 19 bases sitting between them. The CDR3 is 13 residues long. CDR1 and CDR2 from the germline V gene are LGHDT and YNNKEL (reference sequence).

This chain connects TRBV20-1 to TRBJ1-4; D gene uncertain. V was trimmed by 0 bases and J by 2 bases, leaving 13 bases between them. CDR3 length: 16 amino acids. Germline lookup yields CDR1 DFQATT and CDR2 SNEGSKA (reference sequence). The CDR3 loop reads CSAREARLRTNEKLFF. The DNA for the CDR3 is TGCAGTGCTAGAGAAGCCAGGTTAAGGACTAATGAAAAACTGTTTTTT.

The gene calls are TRBV9 and TRBJ2-1; D might be TRBD2 (6 bases). Trimming removed 2 bases from V and 4 bases from J, with 16 bases in between. Germline values: CDR1 SGDLS, CDR2 YYNGEE. The CDR3 runs to 16 residues. The DNA for the CDR3 is TGTGCCAGCAGCGTGGATAGCGGAGGGGCGTACAATGAGCAGTTCTTC. Encoded protein: CASSVDSGGAYNEQFF.

This clonotype was recorded a few times. The chain carries TRBV5-1 and TRBJ2-1; possibly TRBD2 for D (6 bases). V was pared by 0 bases and J by 7 bases, with 11 bases between. Germline CDR1 and CDR2: SGHRS and YFSETQ. CDR3 length: 14 amino acids. CDR3 loop: CASSLGLASNEQFF. The CDR3 DNA sequence: TGCGCCAGCAGCTTGGGGCTAGCGAGTAATGAGCAGTTCTTC.

The J gene is TRBJ2-7, the V gene TRBV20-1; D gene ambiguous. In germline, CDR1 is DFQATT, CDR2 SNEGSKA (reference sequence). The CDR3 is 11 amino acids. V was shortened by 6 bases and J by 3 bases, with 9 bases between the two germline ends. CDR3 bases: TGCAGTGCATCCCAGGACTACGAGCAGTACTTC. Translated: CSASQDYEQYF.

For the CDR3, the DNA is TGTGCCAGCAGGCCCCAAGGGGGGAACTATGGCTACACCTTC. Amino acid sequence: CASRPQGGNYGYTF. This rearrangement joins TRBV12-3 or TRBV12-4 to TRBJ1-2; D possibly corresponds to TRBD1 (6 bases). V was pared by 6 bases and J by 2 bases, with 13 bases between. The CDR3 extends over 14 amino acids.

There are a few counts of this clonotype. CDR3 in DNA: TGTGCCACCAGTGATTCCTTCCCTGAAGAGACCCAGTACTTC. It translates to CATSDSFPEETQYF. The rearrangement uses TRBV24-1 and TRBJ2-5; D ambiguous. Trimming shortened V by 2 bases and J by 3 bases, and 9 bases separated the two germline ends. This CDR3 is 14 amino acids long. CDR1 KGHDR and CDR2 SFDVKD come from the germline V gene.

This clonotype was seen only a few times. This chain joins TRBV7-9 and TRBJ2-1; no firm D call. The germline CDR1 and CDR2 sequences are SEHNR and FQNEAQ (reference sequence). Trimming pared 1 base from V and 0 bases from J, leaving 4 bases between. This CDR3 has 14 amino acids. The CDR3 reads CASSLENSYNEQFF. As DNA, the CDR3 is TGTGCCAGCAGCTTAGAAAACTCCTACAATGAGCAGTTCTTC.

The chain combines TRBV29-1 with TRBJ1-4; D is unclear. CDR3 length: 14 residues. Trimming removed 4 bases at V and 5 bases at J, with 14 bases between. Germline V gene sequence: CDR1 SQVTM, CDR2 ANQGSEA. CDR3 protein: CSVGPIGDNEKLFF. The CDR3 coding sequence is TGCAGCGTTGGCCCGATTGGAGACAATGAAAAACTGTTTTTT.

CDR3 sequence (DNA): TGTGCCAGCAGCCCAGAATGGGGGGCCGACACTGAAGCTTTCTTT. Translated: CASSPEWGADTEAFF. The V and J genes are TRBV9 and TRBJ1-1, with D possibly matching TRBD1 (6 bases). The CDR3 is 15 residues long. V lost 4 bases and J lost 3, with 16 bases in between. CDR1 and CDR2 (germline): SGDLS, YYNGEE.

A few counts support this clonotype. This sequence joins TRBV11-2 and TRBJ2-3, with 12 bases identical to TRBD2. CDR3 size: 16 residues. J was trimmed by 4 bases and V by 5 bases; bases with no gene match: 7. The germline V gene encodes CDR1 SGHAT and CDR2 FQNNGV. CDR3 sequence (DNA): TGTGCCAGCAGCCCCCCGCTAGCGGGGGGGCCAGATACGCAGTATTTT. Its translation: CASSPPLAGGPDTQYF.

V gene TRBV20-1 combines with J gene TRBJ2-5; 8 bases match TRBD1. The closer fit of TRBJ2-7 to the DNA end suggests the J call may be wrong. This CDR3 has 14 residues. The germline CDR1 and CDR2 sequences are DFQATT and SNEGSKA (reference sequence). This CDR3 is CSAQGRQGRHEQYF. The CDR3 region has the DNA TGCAGTGCCCAAGGACGACAGGGGAGGCACGAGCAGTACTTC.

This sequence joins TRBV7-9 and TRBJ2-3; TRBD2 matches at 12 bases. From germline, CDR1 is SEHNR and CDR2 FQNEAQ (reference sequence). J lost 3 bases, V lost 6 bases, and 7 bases had no gene match. This CDR3 spans 16 amino acids. In DNA form, the CDR3 reads TGTGCCAGCAGTCACCCACTAGCGGGGGGTACAGATACGCAGTATTTT. This encodes CASSHPLAGGTDTQYF.

V and J are TRBV5-5 and TRBJ1-4; the D is unclear. V was trimmed by 0 bases and J by 4 bases, leaving 10 bases between them. The CDR3 is made up of 15 amino acids. CDR1 SGHKS and CDR2 YYEKEE come from the germline V gene (reference sequence). CDR3 region: CASSLGVSVNEKLFF. The CDR3 DNA sequence: TGTGCCAGCAGCTTGGGTGTCTCGGTTAATGAAAAACTGTTTTTT. The whole variable domain, filled in from reference TRBV5-5 and TRBJ1-4, reads DAGVTQSPTHLIKTRGQQVTLRCSPISGHKSVSWYQQVLGQGPQFIFQYYEKEERGRGNFPDRFSARQFPNYSSELNVNALLLGDSALYLCASSLGVSVNEKLFFGSGTQLSVL.

The V and J genes are TRBV6-2 or TRBV6-3 and TRBJ2-3; D not certain. The CDR3 is made up of 14 amino acids. CDR1 is MNHEY, CDR2 SVGEGT, per germline. Trimming took 6 bases from V and 6 from J, leaving 16 bases between them. CDR3 bases: TGTGCCAGCAGCAAGGACGCACTTCGGGATACGCAGTATTTT. Residues: CASSKDALRDTQYF.

On this clonotype: One end of the junction does not line up with germline, which may come from a read error. The chain carries TRBV7-9 and TRBJ2-6; D may be TRBD2 (5 bases). The germline V gene has CDR1 SEHNR and CDR2 FQNEAQ (reference sequence). The CDR3 sequence is 15 residues long. CDR3 in amino acids: CVSSHGVAGANVLTF. Here the CDR3 DNA reads TGTGTCAGCAGCCACGGGGTGGCTGGGGCCAACGTCCTGACTTTC.

This clonotype appeared a few times. This chain uses TRBV20-1 with TRBJ2-3; TRBD2 matches at 10 bases. The length of the CDR3 is 16 residues. The ends lost 6 bases at V and 2 bases at J; junction bases unmatched: 11. Germline CDR1 reads DFQATT; CDR2 reads SNEGSKA (reference sequence). CDR3 nucleotides: TGCAGTGCCCTTCCTCTAGCGGGGGCTGACACAGATACGCAGTATTTT. This encodes CSALPLAGADTDTQYF.

The chain links TRBV5-1 to TRBJ2-3; no clear D gene. The CDR3 is made up of 16 amino acids. Between the trimmed V and J ends, which lost 1 base and 0 bases, there was a span of 12 bases. The germline V gene encodes CDR1 SGHRS and CDR2 YFSETQ. CDR3 nucleotides: TGCGCCAGCAGCTTGAGTCAAGGCTATAGCACAGATACGCAGTATTTT. This codes for CASSLSQGYSTDTQYF.

The chain links TRBV27 to TRBJ2-5; 7 bases map to TRBD2. J gave up 4 bases and V 4 bases, and 12 bases lay outside the gene matches. This CDR3 spans 16 amino acids. The germline gives CDR1 MNHEY, CDR2 SMNVEV (reference sequence). CDR3 protein: CASSSPGLTVLETQYF. In DNA form, the CDR3 reads TGTGCCAGCAGTTCCCCGGGACTAACAGTCTTAGAGACCCAGTACTTC.

This sequence joins TRBV29-1 and TRBJ2-7; D not resolved. CDR3 size: 13 residues. Trimming took 5 bases from V and 6 from J, leaving 17 bases between them. Germline CDR1 is SQVTM and CDR2 is ANQGSEA. The CDR3 nucleotides are TGCAGCGTTCGTAAAGACTTTTTTTCCGAGCAGTACTTC. Protein: CSVRKDFFSEQYF.

This chain connects TRBV4-1 to TRBJ2-5; either TRBD1 or TRBD2 may supply D (5 bases each). This CDR3 is 15 amino acids long. CDR1 and CDR2 from the germline V gene are MGHRA and YSYEKL. V lost 0 bases and J lost 5, with 13 bases in between. CDR3 bases: TGCGCCAGCAGCCAAGATCGGGACGGTCCTGAGACCCAGTACTTC. It translates to CASSQDRDGPETQYF.

This clonotype came up a few times. J is TRBJ2-7 and V is TRBV2; no clear D. The CDR3 sequence is 17 residues long. Trimming cost V 6 bases and J 3 bases, with 24 bases left between them. Per the germline V gene, CDR1 is SNHLY and CDR2 is FYNNEI. The CDR3 region has the DNA TGTGCCAGCAGCGATCCTGCTGACACGTACTTCATCTACGAGCAGTACTTC. Protein sequence: CASSDPADTYFIYEQYF.

The rearrangement links TRBV27 to TRBJ2-2; D not certain. Trimming removed 5 bases at V and 5 bases at J, with 12 bases between. This CDR3 comprises 14 residues. The V gene's germline CDR1 is MNHEY and CDR2 SMNVEV (reference sequence). CDR3 loop: CASSPRRVTGELFF. The CDR3 DNA reads as TGTGCCAGCAGTCCCCGTCGGGTTACCGGGGAGCTGTTTTTT.

The rearrangement uses TRBV6-6 and TRBJ2-3; no clear D. The CDR3 extends over 18 amino acids. Trimming took off 6 bases at V and 0 bases at J, with 22 bases between the two ends. Germline V gene data show CDR1 as MNHNY and CDR2 as SVGAGI (reference sequence). The CDR3 is CASRPPSTVPSSTDTQYF. Here the CDR3 DNA reads TGTGCCAGCAGGCCACCATCGACGGTCCCTTCTAGCACAGATACGCAGTATTTT.